This T cell receptor (beta chain) comes out of a study of OX40 agonist ivuxolimab in advanced cancers. Study results and limitations: Low normalized T-cell clonal expansion also characterized some of the nonresponders. Expanded clones tended on average to be more numerous among CD8+ T cells than CD4+. Low clonal expansion, among the lowest seen, marked partial responders at 0.1-3.0 mg/kg.

Profiled with immunoSEQ multiplex PCR; TCRdb holds only in-frame clones, not every one. The table lists 30,000 to 40,000 clones, approximately 90% of them singletons. About this clone itself: The antigen is not known.

CDR3 length: 14 residues. Germline CDR1 reads SGHNT; CDR2 reads YENEEA. Unmatched junction bases numbered 7, after V lost 5 bases and J lost 4 bases. Blood samples were obtained at baseline, cycle 4 day 1, and cycle 7 day 1. The clonotype comes from an adult with an advanced solid tumor such as melanoma, head and neck, liver or kidney cancer. The chain recombines TRBV11-3 with TRBJ1-2; 7 nucleotides match TRBD1. This material consisted of CD4+ or CD8+ T cells sorted from blood, taken in a trial of the OX40 agonist ivuxolimab. Here the CDR3 reads CASSRGQGGYGYTF. The CDR3 DNA reads TGTGCCAGCAGCCGGGGGCAGGGGGGCTATGGCTACACCTTC.